Listed here are 25 T cell receptor beta chains from one sample, sequenced in a study of blood T cell repertoires in COVID-19. Assay: immunoSEQ multiplex PCR; the TCRdb copy retains only in-frame clones and omits some. The data hold about 240,000 clones, with approximately 83% observed a single time. The material sequenced was PBMCs or T cells enriched from blood (not recorded which). These receptors were taken from a woman in her thirties or forties with acute COVID-19.

The chain employs TRBV7-2 and TRBJ2-5; TRBD2 matches at 15 bases. CDR3 length: 18 residues. Germline-derived CDR1 and CDR2 are SGHTA and FQGNSA. The V and J ends lost 5 bases and 7 bases, in that order; junction bases with no gene match: 14. The chain's CDR3 is CASSRGTSGRRVGLTQYF. For the CDR3, the DNA is TGTGCCAGCAGCCGTGGGACTAGCGGGAGGCGGGTAGGGTTGACCCAGTACTTC. Complete variable domain (other parts from reference TRBV7-2 and TRBJ2-5): GAGVSQSPSNKVTEKGKDVELRCDPISGHTALYWYRQSLGQGLEFLIYFQGNSAPDKSGLPSDRFSAERTGGSVSTLTIQRTQQEDSAVYLCASSRGTSGRRVGLTQYFGPGTRLLVL.

This sequence joins TRBV10-3 and TRBJ2-5; TRBD2 aligns across 8 bases. This CDR3 has 11 amino acids. J lost 4 bases, V lost 10 bases, and 2 bases had no gene match. The germline V gene encodes CDR1 ENHRY and CDR2 SYGVKD. The chain's CDR3 is CATGGGETQYF. CDR3 nucleotide sequence: TGTGCCACCGGGGGGGGAGAGACCCAGTACTTC.

The chain links TRBV12-3 or TRBV12-4 to TRBJ2-7, with TRBD1 as a possible D gene (5 bases). Trimming took off 4 bases at V and 7 bases at J, with 11 bases between the two ends. This CDR3 is 12 amino acids long. The CDR3 DNA reads TGTGCCAGCAGTTCCCGACAGTCAGAGCAGTACTTC. It translates to CASSSRQSEQYF.

The sample holds a few counts of this clone. The rearrangement links TRBV9 to TRBJ1-4, with TRBD1 as a possible D gene (5 bases). Trimming shortened V by 0 bases and J by 2 bases, and 14 bases separated the two germline ends. Germline loops: CDR1 SGDLS, CDR2 YYNGEE. This CDR3 is built from 17 residues. This CDR3 is CASSVGIPGPTNEKLFF. The CDR3 DNA follows: TGTGCCAGCAGCGTAGGCATCCCAGGGCCGACTAATGAAAAACTGTTTTTT.

The gene calls are TRBV11-2 and TRBJ2-1, with D perhaps matching TRBD1 (6 bases). The V and J ends lost 1 base and 2 bases respectively, with 12 bases between them. Germline CDR1 SGHAT, CDR2 FQNNGV. CDR3 size: 16 residues. CDR3 loop: CASSLVLTGAYNEQFF. In DNA, the CDR3 is TGTGCCAGCAGCTTAGTTTTGACAGGTGCCTACAATGAGCAGTTCTTC.

The chain links TRBV28 to TRBJ2-5; 7 bases are shared with TRBD2. The germline gives CDR1 MDHEN, CDR2 SYDVKM. The CDR3 sequence is 14 residues long. The junction had 5 bases not matched to a gene; V was cut back by 4 bases and J by 3 bases. The CDR3 sequence: CASSYPREKETQYF. CDR3 in DNA: TGTGCCAGCAGTTATCCGCGGGAGAAAGAGACCCAGTACTTC.

V is TRBV14 and J is TRBJ1-6; D is ambiguous. The germline V gene has CDR1 SGHDN and CDR2 FVKESK. V lost 1 base and J lost 7, with 5 bases in between. There are 13 residues in the CDR3. CDR3 loop: CASSQVENSPLHF. The CDR3 nucleotides read TGTGCCAGCAGCCAAGTGGAGAATTCACCCCTCCACTTT.

V usage is TRBV12-5 and J usage is TRBJ2-3, with 10 positions matching TRBD1. Germline V gives CDR1 LGHNT, CDR2 FRNRAP. This CDR3 has 16 amino acids. The trim removed 7 bases at V and 3 bases at J, leaving 10 bases unmatched. The CDR3 reads CASALTGQGDTDTQYF. The CDR3 DNA follows: TGTGCTAGTGCCCTGACCGGACAGGGGGATACAGATACGCAGTATTTT. Complete variable domain (other parts from reference TRBV12-5 and TRBJ2-3): DARVTQTPRHKVTEMGQEVTMRCQPILGHNTVFWYRQTMMQGLELLAYFRNRAPLDDSGMPKDRFSAEMPDATLATLKIQPSEPRDSAVYFCASALTGQGDTDTQYFGPGTRLTVL.

The chain links TRBV2 to TRBJ2-1; D is uncertain. Trimming took 6 bases from V and 4 from J, leaving 16 bases between them. Germline values: CDR1 SNHLY, CDR2 FYNNEI. This CDR3 contains 15 residues. CDR3 protein: CASRDFRGSYNEQFF. The CDR3 nucleotides are TGTGCCAGCAGAGATTTTAGAGGCTCATACAATGAGCAGTTCTTC. Drawing the rest from reference TRBV2 and TRBJ2-1, the complete variable domain is EPEVTQTPSHQVTQMGQEVILRCVPISNHLYFYWYRQILGQKVEFLVSFYNNEISEKSEIFDDQFSVERPDGSNFTLKIRSTKLEDSAMYFCASRDFRGSYNEQFFGPGTRLTVL.

This clone was seen a handful of times. The chain has TRBV11-2 and TRBJ2-5; 9 nucleotides line up with TRBD2. CDR3 length equals 19 residues. CDR1 and CDR2 from the germline V gene are SGHAT and FQNNGV. V lost 4 bases and J lost 4; bases outside the gene matches: 19. The CDR3 DNA follows: TGTGCCAGCAGCTCACCCCGAGGCGGTAGCGGGAGTAGTCGAGAGACCCAGTACTTC. Its translation is CASSSPRGGSGSSRETQYF.

CDR3: CASSPTGRSYGYTF. CDR3 coding DNA: TGCGCCAGCAGCCCGACCGGGAGAAGTTATGGCTACACCTTC. This chain joins TRBV5-1 and TRBJ1-2; D ambiguous. The V end was cut by 4 bases, the J end by 5 bases, with 15 bases between. The CDR3 spans 14 residues. CDR1 and CDR2 (germline): SGHRS, YFSETQ.

The sample holds many counts of this clone. This chain links TRBV10-3 with TRBJ2-5, with 8 nucleotides matching TRBD1. The CDR3 extends over 12 amino acids. V shed 6 bases and J 4 bases; nucleotides not matched to a gene: 1. The germline gives CDR1 ENHRY, CDR2 SYGVKD. The chain's CDR3 is CAISGQGETQYF. The CDR3 DNA reads TGTGCCATCAGCGGACAGGGAGAGACCCAGTACTTC.

J is TRBJ2-6 and V is TRBV4-1; tentatively, D is TRBD2 (6 bases). This CDR3 comprises 14 residues. V dropped 7 bases and J dropped 2 bases, with 9 bases sitting between them. Germline V lookup: CDR1 MGHRA, CDR2 YSYEKL. For the CDR3, the DNA is TGCGCCAGCACGGGGGTGGCTGGGGCCAACGTCCTGACTTTC. Protein: CASTGVAGANVLTF.

V and J are TRBV11-2 and TRBJ1-1; D might be TRBD1 (6 bases). The CDR3 loop spans 14 amino acids. V was cut by 6 bases and J by 3 bases, with 14 bases left in between. Germline-derived CDR1 and CDR2 are SGHAT and FQNNGV. The CDR3 is CASRLGGLDTEAFF. DNA of the CDR3: TGTGCCAGCAGGTTGGGGGGGCTGGACACTGAAGCTTTCTTT.

This clone was seen more than once but under ten times. This chain uses TRBV12-5 with TRBJ1-2; no firm D call. V shed 9 bases and J shed 10 bases, with 15 bases lying between them. The germline V gene has CDR1 LGHNT and CDR2 FRNRAP. The CDR3 is made up of 11 amino acids. CDR3 in amino acids: CASQTILDYTF. Here the CDR3 DNA reads TGTGCTAGCCAAACAATTCTAGACTACACCTTC. The full variable domain, rest sourced from reference TRBV12-5 and TRBJ1-2, is DARVTQTPRHKVTEMGQEVTMRCQPILGHNTVFWYRQTMMQGLELLAYFRNRAPLDDSGMPKDRFSAEMPDATLATLKIQPSEPRDSAVYFCASQTILDYTFGSGTRLTVV.

CDR3 loop: CASSESFTVRYGYTF. Here the CDR3 DNA reads TGTGCCAGCAGTGAATCCTTTACAGTCCGATATGGCTACACCTTC. The rearrangement links TRBV2 to TRBJ1-2; D uncertain. Trimming shortened V by 2 bases and J by 5 bases, and 15 bases separated the two germline ends. The germline gives CDR1 SNHLY, CDR2 FYNNEI. This CDR3 spans 15 amino acids.

This sequence joins TRBV4-2 and TRBJ2-7; 8 nucleotides match TRBD2. Germline V gene data show CDR1 as LGHNA and CDR2 as YNFKEQ. J lost 4 bases, V lost 0 bases, and 5 bases had no gene match. This CDR3 comprises 15 residues. The CDR3 nucleotides are TGTGCCAGCAGCCAAGACTACGGGAGGGTTTACGAGCAGTACTTC. Its protein is CASSQDYGRVYEQYF.

The CDR3 sequence is CASSRQTGGVNSPLHF. The CDR3 DNA sequence: TGTGCCAGCAGCCGACAAACGGGGGGAGTTAATTCACCCCTCCACTTT. The rearrangement uses TRBV11-2 and TRBJ1-6; possible D gene TRBD1, 5 bases. The V and J ends lost 5 bases and 6 bases respectively, with 17 bases between them. The CDR3 loop spans 16 amino acids. Germline V lookup: CDR1 SGHAT, CDR2 FQNNGV.

This chain links TRBV11-2 with TRBJ1-2; no clear D. The CDR3 runs to 15 residues. Germline loops: CDR1 SGHAT, CDR2 FQNNGV. The V and J ends lost 5 bases and 6 bases respectively, with 19 bases between them. The CDR3 loop is CASSPRQFGIDGYTF. The CDR3 region has the DNA TGTGCCAGCAGCCCGCGGCAGTTCGGGATAGATGGCTACACCTTC.

The chain links TRBV6-1 to TRBJ2-7; 9 nucleotides match TRBD1. The CDR3 has 15 amino acids. With 0 bases clipped from V and 3 bases from J, the junction kept 3 bases outside the gene matches. Germline CDR1 reads MNHNS; CDR2 reads SASEGT. CDR3 protein: CASSEAGTGNYEQYF. In DNA, the CDR3 is TGTGCCAGCAGTGAAGCCGGGACAGGGAACTACGAGCAGTACTTC.

This sequence joins TRBV5-1 and TRBJ1-4; D might be TRBD1 (5 bases). The CDR3 loop spans 15 amino acids. Germline CDR1 is SGHRS and CDR2 is YFSETQ. The ends were cut back, 0 bases at V and 7 bases at J, with 13 bases in the middle. Here the CDR3 reads CASSLGGGRREKLFF. CDR3 sequence (DNA): TGCGCCAGCAGCTTGGGCGGGGGAAGGCGTGAAAAACTGTTTTTT.

This chain uses TRBV24-1 with TRBJ2-7; 7 bases match TRBD1. This CDR3 has 13 amino acids. Trimming removed 4 bases from V and 9 bases from J; junction bases left unmatched: 8. CDR1 and CDR2 from the germline V gene are KGHDR and SFDVKD. The CDR3 is CATSDYGTDRQYF. CDR3 sequence (DNA): TGTGCCACCAGTGACTACGGGACAGATCGGCAGTACTTC.

The V call is TRBV20-1, the J call TRBJ1-5, with D possibly matching TRBD1 (6 bases). Germline CDR1 DFQATT, CDR2 SNEGSKA (reference sequence). This CDR3 is 15 amino acids long. Trimming shortened V by 3 bases and J by 5 bases, and 17 bases separated the two germline ends. The CDR3 sequence: CSASPPGHRDQPQHF. CDR3 nucleotide sequence: TGCAGTGCTAGTCCTCCGGGACATAGGGATCAGCCCCAGCATTTT.

The rearrangement uses TRBV5-1 and TRBJ2-1; 7 nucleotides line up with TRBD1. J gave up 4 bases and V 0 bases, and 4 bases lay outside the gene matches. The germline V gene has CDR1 SGHRS and CDR2 YFSETQ. CDR3 size: 15 residues. The CDR3 loop reads CASSLAGQHYNEQFF. The CDR3 coding sequence is TGCGCCAGCAGCTTGGCGGGACAGCATTACAATGAGCAGTTCTTC. The variable domain in full, with the rest retrieved from reference TRBV5-1 and TRBJ2-1, is KAGVTQTPRYLIKTRGQQVTLSCSPISGHRSVSWYQQTPGQGLQFLFEYFSETQRNKGNFPGRFSGRQFSNSRSEMNVSTLELGDSALYLCASSLAGQHYNEQFFGPGTRLTVL.

The chain employs TRBV2 and TRBJ2-2; 11 nucleotides line up with TRBD2. The CDR3 sequence is 14 residues long. With V trimmed by 6 bases and J by 5 bases, 2 bases remained unmatched. Germline CDR1 reads SNHLY; CDR2 reads FYNNEI. The CDR3, as DNA: TGTGCCAGCAGGATAGCGGGAGGGACCGGGGAGCTGTTTTTT. Its translation is CASRIAGGTGELFF.